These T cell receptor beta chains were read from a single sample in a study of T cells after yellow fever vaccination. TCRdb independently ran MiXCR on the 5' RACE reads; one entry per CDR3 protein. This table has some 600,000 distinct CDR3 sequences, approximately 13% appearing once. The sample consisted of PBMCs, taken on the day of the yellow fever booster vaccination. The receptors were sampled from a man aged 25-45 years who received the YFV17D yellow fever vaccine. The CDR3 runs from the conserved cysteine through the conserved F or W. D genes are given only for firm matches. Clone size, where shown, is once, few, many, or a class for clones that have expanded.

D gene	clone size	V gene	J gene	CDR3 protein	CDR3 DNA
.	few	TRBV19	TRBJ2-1	CASSIGPGAQAKKFF	TGTGCCAGTAGTATAGGACCTGGCGCCCAGGCTAAAAAGTTCTTC
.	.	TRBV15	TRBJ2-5	CATSRAPVETQYF	TGTGCCACCAGCAGAGCCCCGGTCGAGACCCAGTACTTC
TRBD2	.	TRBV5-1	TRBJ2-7	CASSGLLAGVGEQYF	TGCGCCAGCAGCGGTTTACTAGCGGGAGTAGGGGAGCAGTACTTC
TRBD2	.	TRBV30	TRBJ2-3	CAWSVLRGRADATQYF	TGTGCCTGGAGTGTACTGCGCGGGAGGGCCGATGCTACGCAGTATTTT
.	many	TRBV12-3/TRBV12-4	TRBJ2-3	CASSFRLDTQYF	TGTGCCAGCAGTTTTCGGCTAGATACGCAGTATTTT
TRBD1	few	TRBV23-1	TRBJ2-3	CASVPGTGGPDTQYF	TGCGCCAGCGTACCCGGGACAGGGGGACCAGATACGCAGTATTTT
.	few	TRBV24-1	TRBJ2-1	CATSDGPSSYNEQFF	TGTGCCACCAGTGACGGACCTAGCTCCTACAATGAGCAGTTCTTC
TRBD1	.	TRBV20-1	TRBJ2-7	CSARPGQGRREQYF	TGCAGTGCCCGCCCCGGACAGGGACGCCGCGAGCAGTACTTC
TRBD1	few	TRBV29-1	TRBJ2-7	CSVVPGQDFRPYEQYF	TGCAGCGTTGTCCCGGGACAGGATTTCAGGCCCTACGAGCAGTACTTC
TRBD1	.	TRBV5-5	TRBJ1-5	CASSLAPTGTGGRPQHF	TGTGCCAGCAGCTTGGCCCCGACCGGGACAGGGGGGCGGCCCCAGCATTTT
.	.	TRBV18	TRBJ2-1	CASSRDQTGLEFF	TGTGCCAGCTCAAGAGACCAGACAGGCCTAGAGTTCTTC
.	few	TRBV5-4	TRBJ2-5	CASSLWEQETQYF	TGTGCCAGCAGCTTGTGGGAGCAGGAGACCCAGTACTTC
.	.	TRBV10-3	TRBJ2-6	CAISEQGGPASGANVLTF	TGTGCCATCAGTGAACAGGGAGGCCCCGCCTCTGGGGCCAACGTCCTGACTTTC
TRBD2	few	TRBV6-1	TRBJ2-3	CASSTIGSGTRGLDTQYF	TGTGCCAGCTCTACTATAGGATCTGGGACTAGGGGTTTGGATACGCAGTATTTT
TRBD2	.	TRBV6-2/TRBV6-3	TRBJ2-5	CASSLPGLAGTQYF	TGTGCCAGCAGTTTGCCGGGACTAGCGGGGACCCAGTACTTC
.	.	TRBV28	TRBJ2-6	CASSLFEGGGSGANVLTF	TGTGCCAGCAGTTTATTTGAGGGGGGAGGTTCAGGGGCCAACGTCCTGACTTTC
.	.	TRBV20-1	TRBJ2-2	CSARGTQGRTGELFF	TGCAGTGCTAGAGGAACCCAGGGGCGCACCGGGGAGCTGTTTTTT
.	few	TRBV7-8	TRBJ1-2	CASSPHRGVYGYTF	TGTGCCAGCAGTCCCCACCGAGGAGTCTATGGCTACACCTTC
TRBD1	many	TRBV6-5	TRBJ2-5	CASRPDRVGETQYF	TGTGCCAGCAGACCCGACAGGGTTGGGGAGACCCAGTACTTC
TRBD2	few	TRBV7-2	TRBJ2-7	CISAPAGAYEQYF	TGTATCTCGGCCCCAGCGGGAGCCTACGAGCAGTACTTC
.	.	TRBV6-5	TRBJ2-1	CASSYNTRNEQFF	TGTGCCAGCAGTTACAACACCCGAAATGAGCAGTTCTTC
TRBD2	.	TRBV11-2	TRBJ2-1	CASSFRGSTSGRAVEQFF	TGTGCCAGCAGCTTCCGCGGATCTACTAGCGGGAGGGCCGTTGAGCAGTTCTTC
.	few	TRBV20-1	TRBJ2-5	CSASLLRPQETQYF	TGCAGTGCTTCTTTGCTTCGTCCCCAAGAGACCCAGTACTTC
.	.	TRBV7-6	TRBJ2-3	CASSRSLAPTDTQYF	TGTGCCAGCAGCCGCTCCCTCGCGCCCACAGATACGCAGTATTTT
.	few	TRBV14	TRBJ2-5	CASSAKRETQYF	TGTGCCAGCAGCGCAAAAAGAGAGACCCAGTACTTC
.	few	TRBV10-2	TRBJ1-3	CASKEISGNTIYF	TGCGCCAGCAAGGAAATCTCTGGAAACACCATATATTTT
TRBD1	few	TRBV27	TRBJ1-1	CASSPFDRGNTEAFF	TGTGCCAGCAGTCCATTCGACAGGGGGAACACTGAAGCTTTCTTT
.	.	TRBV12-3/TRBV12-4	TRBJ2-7	CASTRELYYEQYF	TGTGCCAGCACGAGGGAGCTATACTACGAGCAGTACTTC
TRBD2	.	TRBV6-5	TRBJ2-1	CASSSGTSGKNEQFF	TGTGCCAGCAGTTCTGGGACTAGCGGGAAAAATGAGCAGTTCTTC
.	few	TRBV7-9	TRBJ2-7	CASSSLATRGDEQYF	TGTGCCAGCAGTTCTCTGGCCACGAGGGGCGACGAGCAGTACTTC
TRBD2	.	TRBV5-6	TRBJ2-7	CASSLRLALREQYF	TGTGCCAGCAGCTTACGACTAGCGCTAAGAGAGCAGTACTTC
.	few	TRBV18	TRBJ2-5	CASSPPSVQETQYF	TGTGCCAGCTCACCTCCGTCGGTTCAAGAGACCCAGTACTTC
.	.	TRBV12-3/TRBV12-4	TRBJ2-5	CASSLALDQETQYF	TGTGCCAGCAGTTTGGCTCTGGACCAAGAGACCCAGTACTTC
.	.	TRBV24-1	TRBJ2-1	CATSDFPASPNNEQFF	TGTGCCACCAGTGATTTTCCGGCATCACCGAACAATGAGCAGTTCTTC
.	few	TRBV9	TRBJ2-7	CASSVGAAAREQYF	TGTGCCAGCAGCGTAGGGGCAGCGGCCCGGGAGCAGTACTTC
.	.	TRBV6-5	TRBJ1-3	CASSYGSTGRSGNTIYF	TGTGCCAGCAGTTACGGCTCAACAGGCCGCTCTGGAAACACCATATATTTT
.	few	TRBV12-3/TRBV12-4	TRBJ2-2	CASSWQTSTGELFF	TGTGCCAGCAGTTGGCAGACTTCCACCGGGGAGCTGTTTTTT
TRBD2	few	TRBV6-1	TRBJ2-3	CASSQMGSGRDTQYF	TGTGCCAGCAGTCAGATGGGTAGCGGGAGGGATACGCAGTATTTT
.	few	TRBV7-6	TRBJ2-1	CASSLGEIQFF	TGTGCCAGCAGCCTCGGAGAGATTCAGTTCTTC
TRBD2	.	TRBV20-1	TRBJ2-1	CCARDIRGASGINEQFF	TGCTGTGCTAGAGATATTCGGGGGGCTAGCGGGATCAATGAGCAGTTCTTC
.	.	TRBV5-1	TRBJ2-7	CASSTQLLGARDYEQYF	TGCGCCAGCAGCACCCAACTTCTAGGGGCGCGAGACTACGAGCAGTACTTC
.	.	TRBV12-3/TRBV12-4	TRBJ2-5	CASTKGWGEGPQETQYF	TGTGCCAGCACAAAAGGCTGGGGAGAGGGGCCCCAAGAGACCCAGTACTTC
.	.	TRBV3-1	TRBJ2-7	CASSQDQRGDEQYF	TGTGCCAGCAGCCAAGATCAACGGGGTGACGAGCAGTACTTC
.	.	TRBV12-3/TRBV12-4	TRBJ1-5	CASSPRGTQPQHF	TGTGCCAGCAGCCCACGGGGGACCCAGCCCCAGCATTTT
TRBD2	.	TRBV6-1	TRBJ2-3	CASRTSGVDTQYF	TGTGCCAGCCGGACTAGCGGGGTAGATACGCAGTATTTT
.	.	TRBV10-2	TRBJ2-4	CASLVSGAGGSFQYF	TGCGCCAGCCTTGTCTCAGGAGCGGGCGGGTCCTTTCAGTACTTC
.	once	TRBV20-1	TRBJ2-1	CSASRAESSYNELFF	TGCAGTGCTAGCCGGGCGGAGAGCTCCTACAATGAGCTGTTCTTC